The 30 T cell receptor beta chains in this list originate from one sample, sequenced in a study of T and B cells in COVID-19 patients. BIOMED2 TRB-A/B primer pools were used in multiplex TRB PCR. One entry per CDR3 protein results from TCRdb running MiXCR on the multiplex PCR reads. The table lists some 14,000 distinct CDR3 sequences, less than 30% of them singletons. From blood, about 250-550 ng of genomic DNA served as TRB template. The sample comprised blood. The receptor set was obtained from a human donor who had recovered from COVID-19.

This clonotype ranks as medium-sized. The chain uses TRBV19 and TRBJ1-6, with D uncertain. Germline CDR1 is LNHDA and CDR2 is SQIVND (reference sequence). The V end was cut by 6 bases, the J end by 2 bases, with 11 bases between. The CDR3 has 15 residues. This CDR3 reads CASREGAAYNSPLHF. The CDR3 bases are TGTGCCAGTAGGGAGGGTGCCGCCTATAATTCACCCCTCCACTTT. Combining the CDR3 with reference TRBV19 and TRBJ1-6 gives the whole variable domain DGGITQSPKYLFRKEGQNVTLSCEQNLNHDAMYWYRQDPGQGLRLIYYSQIVNDFQKGDIAEGYSVSREKKESFPLTVTSAQKNPTAFYLCASREGAAYNSPLHFGNGTRLTVT.

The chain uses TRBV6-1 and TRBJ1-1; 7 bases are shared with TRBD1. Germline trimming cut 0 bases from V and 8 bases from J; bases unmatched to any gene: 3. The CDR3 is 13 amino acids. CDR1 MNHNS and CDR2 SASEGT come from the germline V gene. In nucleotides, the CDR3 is TGTGCCAGCAGTGAAGCGGGCAGGGGGGAAGCTTTCTTT. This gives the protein CASSEAGRGEAFF.

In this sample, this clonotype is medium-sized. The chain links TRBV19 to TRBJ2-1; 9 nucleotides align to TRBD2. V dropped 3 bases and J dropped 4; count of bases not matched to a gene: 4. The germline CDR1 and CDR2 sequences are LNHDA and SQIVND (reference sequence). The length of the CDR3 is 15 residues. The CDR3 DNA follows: TGTGCCAGTAGTATTATGGCGGGAGGGTACAATGAGCAGTTCTTC. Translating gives CASSIMAGGYNEQFF.

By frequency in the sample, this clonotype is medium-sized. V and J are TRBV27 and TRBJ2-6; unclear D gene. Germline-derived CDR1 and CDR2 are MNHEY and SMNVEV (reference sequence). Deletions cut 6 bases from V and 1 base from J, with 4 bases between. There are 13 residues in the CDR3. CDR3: CASRVSGANVLTF. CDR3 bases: TGTGCCAGCAGGGTTTCTGGGGCCAACGTCCTGACTTTC.

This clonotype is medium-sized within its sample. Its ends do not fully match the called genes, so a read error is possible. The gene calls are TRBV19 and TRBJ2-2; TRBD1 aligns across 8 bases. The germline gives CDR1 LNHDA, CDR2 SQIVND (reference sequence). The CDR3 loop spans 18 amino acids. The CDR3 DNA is TGTGCCAGTAGTCTAGACAGGGGTGGACTAAGGGACACCGGGGAGCTGTTTTTT. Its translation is CASSLDRGGLRDTGELFF.

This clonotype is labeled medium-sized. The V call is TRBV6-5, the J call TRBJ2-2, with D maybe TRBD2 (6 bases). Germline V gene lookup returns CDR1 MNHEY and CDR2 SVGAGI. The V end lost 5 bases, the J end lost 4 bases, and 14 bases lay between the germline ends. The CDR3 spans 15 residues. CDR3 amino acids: CASSHRDSLTGELFF. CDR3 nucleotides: TGTGCCAGCAGTCACCGGGACTCCCTCACCGGGGAGCTGTTTTTT.

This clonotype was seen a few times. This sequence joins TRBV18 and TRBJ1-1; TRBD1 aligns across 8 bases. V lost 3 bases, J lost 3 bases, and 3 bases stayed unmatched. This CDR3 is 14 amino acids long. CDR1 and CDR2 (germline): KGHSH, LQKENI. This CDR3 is CASSPGQAHTEAFF. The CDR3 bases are TGTGCCAGCTCACCGGGACAGGCTCACACTGAAGCTTTCTTT.

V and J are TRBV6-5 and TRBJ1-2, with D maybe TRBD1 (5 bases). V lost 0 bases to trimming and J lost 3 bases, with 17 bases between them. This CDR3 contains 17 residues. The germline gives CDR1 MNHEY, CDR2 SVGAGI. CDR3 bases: TGTGCCAGCAGTTACTCGAACCGCCCCGGGGACTACTATGGCTACACCTTC. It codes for CASSYSNRPGDYYGYTF.

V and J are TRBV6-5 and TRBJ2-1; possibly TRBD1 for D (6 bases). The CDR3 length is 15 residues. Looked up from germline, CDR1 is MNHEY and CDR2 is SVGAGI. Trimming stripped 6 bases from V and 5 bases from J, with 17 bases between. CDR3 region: CASRGDRRANNEQFF. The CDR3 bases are TGTGCCAGCAGAGGTGACAGGCGGGCAAACAATGAGCAGTTCTTC.

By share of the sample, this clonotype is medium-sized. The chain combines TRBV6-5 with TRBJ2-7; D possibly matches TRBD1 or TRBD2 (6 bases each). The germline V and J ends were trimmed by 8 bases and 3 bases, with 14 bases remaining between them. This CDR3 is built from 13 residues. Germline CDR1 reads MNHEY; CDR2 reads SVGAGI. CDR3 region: CASRAGGYYEQYF. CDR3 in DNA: TGTGCCAGCCGGGCCGGGGGCTACTACGAGCAGTACTTC.

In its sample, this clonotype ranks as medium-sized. The CDR3 DNA reads as TGCAGCGTGGAAAGACAGGGACAAGAAAGTGAAGCTTTCTTT. It encodes CSVERQGQESEAFF. The chain has TRBV29-1 and TRBJ1-1; TRBD1 matches 7 bases. The CDR3 sequence is 14 residues long. The V gene's germline CDR1 is SQVTM and CDR2 ANQGSEA. V was clipped by 6 bases and J by 7 bases; unmatched bases: 14. Supplemented by reference TRBV29-1 and TRBJ1-1, the full variable domain reads SAVISQKPSRDICQRGTSLTIQCQVDSQVTMMFWYRQQPGQSLTLIATANQGSEATYESGFVIDKFPISRPNLTFSTLTVSNMSPEDSSIYLCSVERQGQESEAFFGQGTRLTVV.

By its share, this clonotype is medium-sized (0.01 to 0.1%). CDR3 loop: CASTWAGGETQYF. The CDR3 DNA reads TGTGCCAGTACTTGGGCGGGAGGAGAGACCCAGTACTTC. The rearrangement uses TRBV19 and TRBJ2-5; 8 nucleotides align to TRBD2. The V gene end was trimmed by 7 bases and the J gene end by 4 bases; junction bases not matched to a gene: 5. The CDR3 is made up of 13 amino acids. CDR1 LNHDA and CDR2 SQIVND come from the germline V gene (reference sequence).

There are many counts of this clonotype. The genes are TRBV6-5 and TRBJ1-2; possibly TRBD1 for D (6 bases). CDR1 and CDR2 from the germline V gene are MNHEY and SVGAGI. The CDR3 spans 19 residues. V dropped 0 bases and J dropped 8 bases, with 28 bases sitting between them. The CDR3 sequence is CASSYSPITPSTGSWGYTF. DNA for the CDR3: TGTGCCAGCAGTTACTCGCCCATTACCCCATCGACAGGCTCCTGGGGCTACACCTTC.

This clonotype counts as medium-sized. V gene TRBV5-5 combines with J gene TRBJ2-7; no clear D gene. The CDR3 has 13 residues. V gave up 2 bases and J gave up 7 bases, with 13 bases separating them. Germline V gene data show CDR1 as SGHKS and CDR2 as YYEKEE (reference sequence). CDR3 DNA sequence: TGTGCCAGCAGCTTATCACCCCAAGAGGAGCAGTACTTC. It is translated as CASSLSPQEEQYF.

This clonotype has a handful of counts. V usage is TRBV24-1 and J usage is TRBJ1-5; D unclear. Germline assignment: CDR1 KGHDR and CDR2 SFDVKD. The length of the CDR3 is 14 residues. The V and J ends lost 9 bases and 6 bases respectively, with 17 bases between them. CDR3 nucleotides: TGTGCCACCCCCCGCGAATGTGGTTTTCAGCCCCAGCATTTT. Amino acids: CATPRECGFQPQHF.

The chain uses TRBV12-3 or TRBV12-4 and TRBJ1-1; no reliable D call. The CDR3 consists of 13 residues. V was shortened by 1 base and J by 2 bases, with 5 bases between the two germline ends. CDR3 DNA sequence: TGTGCCAGCAGTTTAGTCCCTAACACTGAAGCTTTCTTT. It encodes CASSLVPNTEAFF.

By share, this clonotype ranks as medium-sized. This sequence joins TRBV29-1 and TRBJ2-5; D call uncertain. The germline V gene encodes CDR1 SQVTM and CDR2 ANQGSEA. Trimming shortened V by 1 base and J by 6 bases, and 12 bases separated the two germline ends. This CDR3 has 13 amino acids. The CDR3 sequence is CSVEVRRAKTQYF. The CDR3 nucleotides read TGCAGCGTTGAAGTGCGAAGGGCTAAGACCCAGTACTTC.

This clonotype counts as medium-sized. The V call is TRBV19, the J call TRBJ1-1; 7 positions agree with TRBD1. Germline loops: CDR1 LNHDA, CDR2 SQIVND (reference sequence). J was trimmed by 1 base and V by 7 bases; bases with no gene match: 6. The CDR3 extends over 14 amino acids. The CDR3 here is CASKPQGTNTEAFF. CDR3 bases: TGTGCCAGTAAACCACAGGGGACGAACACTGAAGCTTTCTTT.

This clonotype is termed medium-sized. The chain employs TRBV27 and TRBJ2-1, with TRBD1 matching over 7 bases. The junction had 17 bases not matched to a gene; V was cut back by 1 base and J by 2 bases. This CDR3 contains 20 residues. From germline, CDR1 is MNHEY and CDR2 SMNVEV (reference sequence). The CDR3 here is CASSLYAGQASNGPYNEQFF. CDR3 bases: TGTGCCAGCAGTTTATACGCTGGACAGGCCTCAAATGGCCCCTACAATGAGCAGTTCTTC.

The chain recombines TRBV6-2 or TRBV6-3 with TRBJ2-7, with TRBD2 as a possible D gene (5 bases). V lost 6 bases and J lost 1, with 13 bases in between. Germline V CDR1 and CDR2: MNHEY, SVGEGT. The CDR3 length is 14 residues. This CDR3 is CASSRGPGSYEQYF. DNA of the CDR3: TGTGCCAGCAGCCGAGGCCCGGGATCCTACGAGCAGTACTTC.

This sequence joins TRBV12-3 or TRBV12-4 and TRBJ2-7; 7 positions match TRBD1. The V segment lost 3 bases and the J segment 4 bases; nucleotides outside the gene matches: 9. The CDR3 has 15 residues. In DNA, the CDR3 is TGTGCCAGCAGTTTCCCCCAATCACAGGGGTACGAGCAGTACTTC. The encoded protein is CASSFPQSQGYEQYF.

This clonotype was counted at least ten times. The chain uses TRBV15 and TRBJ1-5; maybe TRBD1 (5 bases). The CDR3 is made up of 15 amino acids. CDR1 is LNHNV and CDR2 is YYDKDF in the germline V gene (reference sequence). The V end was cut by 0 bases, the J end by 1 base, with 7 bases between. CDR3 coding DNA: TGTGCCACCAGCAGAGATAAGGGGAGCAATCAGCCCCAGCATTTT. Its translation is CATSRDKGSNQPQHF.

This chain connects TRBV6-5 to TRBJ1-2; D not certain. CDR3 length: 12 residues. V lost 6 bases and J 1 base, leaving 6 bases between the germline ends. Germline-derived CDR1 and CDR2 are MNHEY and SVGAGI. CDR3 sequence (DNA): TGTGCCAGCAGGGCCCTTAACTATGGCTACACCTTC. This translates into CASRALNYGYTF.

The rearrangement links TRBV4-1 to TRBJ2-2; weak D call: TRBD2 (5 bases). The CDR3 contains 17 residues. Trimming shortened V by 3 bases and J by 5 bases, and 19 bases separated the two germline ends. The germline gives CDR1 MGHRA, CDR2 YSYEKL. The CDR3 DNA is TGCGCCAGCAGCCAGACGGATCTGGGAGTGGTAACCGGGGAGCTGTTTTTT. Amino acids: CASSQTDLGVVTGELFF.

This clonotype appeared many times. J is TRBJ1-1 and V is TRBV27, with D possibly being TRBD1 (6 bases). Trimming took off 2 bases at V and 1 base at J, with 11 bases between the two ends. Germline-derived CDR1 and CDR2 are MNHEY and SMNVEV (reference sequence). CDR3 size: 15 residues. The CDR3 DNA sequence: TGTGCCAGCAGTTTAGGGGGCTGGACGAACACTGAAGCTTTCTTT. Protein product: CASSLGGWTNTEAFF.

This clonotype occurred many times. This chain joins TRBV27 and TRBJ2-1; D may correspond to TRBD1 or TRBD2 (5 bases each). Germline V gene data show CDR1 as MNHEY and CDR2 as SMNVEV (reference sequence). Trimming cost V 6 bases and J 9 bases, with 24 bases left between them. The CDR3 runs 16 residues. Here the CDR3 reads CASRLTTGTQNGEQFF. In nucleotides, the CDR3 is TGTGCCAGCAGACTCACGACCGGGACCCAGAACGGTGAGCAGTTCTTC.

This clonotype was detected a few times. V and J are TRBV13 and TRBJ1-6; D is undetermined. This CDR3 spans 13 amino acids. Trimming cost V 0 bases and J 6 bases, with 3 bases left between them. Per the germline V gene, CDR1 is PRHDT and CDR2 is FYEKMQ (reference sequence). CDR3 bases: TGTGCCAGCAGCTTAGGCACTAATTCACCCCTCCACTTT. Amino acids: CASSLGTNSPLHF.

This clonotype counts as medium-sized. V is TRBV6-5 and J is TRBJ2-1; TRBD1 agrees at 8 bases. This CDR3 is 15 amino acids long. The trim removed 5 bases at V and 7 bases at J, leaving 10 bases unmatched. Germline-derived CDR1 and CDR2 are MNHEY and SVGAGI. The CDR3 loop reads CASSPLDRVGNEQFF. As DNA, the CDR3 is TGTGCCAGCAGTCCCCTGGACAGGGTCGGGAATGAGCAGTTCTTC.

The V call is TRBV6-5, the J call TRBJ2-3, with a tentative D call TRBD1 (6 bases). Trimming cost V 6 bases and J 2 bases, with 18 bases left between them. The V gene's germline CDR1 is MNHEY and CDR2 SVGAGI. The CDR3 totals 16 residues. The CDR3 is CASSLASGAHTDTQYF. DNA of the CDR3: TGTGCCAGCAGCTTGGCTTCAGGGGCCCACACAGATACGCAGTATTTT.

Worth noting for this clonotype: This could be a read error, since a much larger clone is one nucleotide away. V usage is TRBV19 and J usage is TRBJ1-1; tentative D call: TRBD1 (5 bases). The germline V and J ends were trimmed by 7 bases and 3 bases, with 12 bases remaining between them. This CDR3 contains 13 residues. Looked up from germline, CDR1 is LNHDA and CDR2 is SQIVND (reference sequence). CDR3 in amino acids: CASKTGGYTEAFF. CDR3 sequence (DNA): TGTGCCAGTAAAACCGGGGGGTACACTGAAGCTTTCTTT.